The next 14 T cell receptor beta chains were all read from a single sample in a study of blood T cell repertoires in COVID-19. This table comes from immunoSEQ multiplex PCR, and its TCRdb copy is limited to in-frame clones, with some not included. The sample lists about 330,000 clones, roughly 85% occurring once. Specimen: peripheral blood. The receptors originated from a human donor in a cohort sampled during active COVID-19.

CDR3 sequence: CAISAEGTYSGANVLTF. DNA for the CDR3: TGTGCCATCAGTGCAGAGGGAACCTACTCTGGGGCCAACGTCCTGACTTTC. The J gene is TRBJ2-6, the V gene TRBV10-3, with D possibly being TRBD2 (5 bases). The CDR3 runs 17 residues. The germline V gene has CDR1 ENHRY and CDR2 SYGVKD. V gave up 4 bases and J gave up 0 bases, with 13 bases separating them.

The chain recombines TRBV5-5 with TRBJ1-2; 8 bases are shared with TRBD1. From germline, CDR1 is SGHKS and CDR2 YYEKEE (reference sequence). The trim removed 0 bases at V and 9 bases at J, leaving 16 bases unmatched. The CDR3 sequence is 17 residues long. DNA for the CDR3: TGTGCCAGCAGCTTGGCCCACGGGACAGGATCCTCTCCAAGCTACACCTTC. Residues: CASSLAHGTGSSPSYTF.

The rearrangement uses TRBV12-5 and TRBJ2-1; weak D call: TRBD1 (6 bases). Looked up from germline, CDR1 is LGHNT and CDR2 is FRNRAP. V lost 0 bases, J lost 3 bases, and 12 bases lay in between. The CDR3 has 16 residues. CDR3 amino acids: CASGLVLGTHYNEQFF. The CDR3 DNA sequence: TGTGCTAGTGGTTTGGTACTTGGGACACACTACAATGAGCAGTTCTTC.

The chain carries TRBV5-8 and TRBJ1-6; 8 positions match TRBD1. The CDR3 covers 15 residues. V gave up 2 bases and J gave up 6 bases; unmatched junction bases: 4. Germline V CDR1 and CDR2: SGHTS, YDEGEE. DNA of the CDR3: TGTGCCAGCAGCTTCAGGGGGCAAATTAATTCACCCCTCCACTTT. This translates into CASSFRGQINSPLHF. Combining the CDR3 with reference TRBV5-8 and TRBJ1-6 gives the whole variable domain EAGVTQSPTHLIKTRGQQATLRCSPISGHTSVYWYQQALGLGLQFLLWYDEGEERNRGNFPPRFSGRQFPNYSSELNVNALELEDSALYLCASSFRGQINSPLHFGNGTRLTVT.

Only one count was recorded for this clone. The V and J genes are TRBV12-3 or TRBV12-4 and TRBJ1-1, with TRBD1 as a possible D gene (6 bases). The CDR3 runs 13 residues. V was clipped by 2 bases and J by 3 bases, with 7 bases between them. The CDR3 reads CASSLKGDTEAFF. The CDR3 bases are TGTGCCAGCAGTTTAAAGGGGGACACTGAAGCTTTCTTT.

This clone has only one observation. The DNA for the CDR3 is TGTGCCAGCAATGGACAGGGGATTACGTACGAGCAGTACTTC. Translated, it gives CASNGQGITYEQYF. The chain combines TRBV2 with TRBJ2-7; 9 positions match TRBD1. V dropped 7 bases and J dropped 4; count of bases not matched to a gene: 8. The V gene's germline CDR1 is SNHLY and CDR2 FYNNEI. CDR3 size: 14 residues.

The rearrangement links TRBV7-8 to TRBJ2-7; D possibly corresponds to TRBD2 (5 bases). Trimming left V 2 bases short and J 6 bases short, with 14 bases between. Germline assignment: CDR1 SGHVS and CDR2 FQNEAQ. CDR3 length: 14 amino acids. The CDR3 loop is CASSLTRYPSEQYF. The CDR3 nucleotides read TGTGCCAGCAGCTTAACTAGATATCCCAGCGAGCAGTACTTC.

The chain has TRBV27 and TRBJ2-2, with unresolved D. CDR1 is MNHEY, CDR2 SMNVEV, per germline (reference sequence). V gave up 5 bases and J gave up 6 bases, with 10 bases separating them. This CDR3 comprises 13 residues. The DNA of the CDR3 is TGTGCCAGCAGTCAACAGCCGCCCGGGGAGCTGTTTTTT. Residues: CASSQQPPGELFF.

The V call is TRBV5-1, the J call TRBJ2-1, with 8 bases lining up with TRBD1. This CDR3 comprises 14 residues. V lost 4 bases to trimming and J lost 7 bases; unmatched junction nucleotides: 7. Germline V CDR1 and CDR2: SGHRS, YFSETQ. The DNA for the CDR3 is TGCGCCAGCAGCCCAGGACAGGGAAATAATGAGCAGTTCTTC. Protein: CASSPGQGNNEQFF.

Comment on this clone: This sample also contains other DNA sequences that code for the same CDR3. The chain recombines TRBV5-4 with TRBJ2-1, with D maybe TRBD2 (6 bases). The CDR3 length is 13 residues. Deletions cut 2 bases from V and 5 bases from J, with 8 bases between. CDR1 is SGHNT, CDR2 YYREEE, per germline (reference sequence). The CDR3 coding sequence is TGTGCCAGCAGCTTCGGCGGGAACAATGAGCAGTTCTTC. Amino acids: CASSFGGNNEQFF.

DNA of the CDR3: TGTGCCAGTAGTCCCCAGGGTCGGACCGGGGAGCTGTTTTTT. Translated: CASSPQGRTGELFF. V usage is TRBV19 and J usage is TRBJ2-2; a possible D gene is TRBD1 (5 bases). CDR3 length: 14 residues. Looked up from germline, CDR1 is LNHDA and CDR2 is SQIVND (reference sequence). V was clipped by 5 bases and J by 5 bases, with 12 bases between them.

The V and J genes are TRBV5-4 and TRBJ1-3, with D unclear. With 0 bases removed from V and 0 bases from J, the gap between germline ends came to 13 bases. There are 17 residues in the CDR3. Per germline, CDR1 SGHNT and CDR2 YYREEE (reference sequence). The CDR3 DNA follows: TGTGCCAGCAGCTTGGATGGTTTAAAGAGCTCTGGAAACACCATATATTTT. Its translation is CASSLDGLKSSGNTIYF.

The chain uses TRBV7-9 and TRBJ2-1, with D hard to call. This CDR3 contains 10 residues. From germline, CDR1 is SEHNR and CDR2 FQNEAQ (reference sequence). V shed 11 bases and J shed 5 bases, with 7 bases lying between them. CDR3 region: CAAGHNEQFF. CDR3 bases: TGTGCCGCTGGGCACAATGAGCAGTTCTTC.

The sample holds many counts of this clone. The CDR3 DNA reads TGCGCCAGCAGCAGAGGAGGTAGCGGGGGTCCAGATACGCAGTATTTT. Protein product: CASSRGGSGGPDTQYF. The chain uses TRBV5-1 and TRBJ2-3; the match to TRBD2 covers 9 bases. The length of the CDR3 is 16 residues. The V and J ends lost 4 bases and 4 bases, in that order; junction bases with no gene match: 10. From germline, CDR1 is SGHRS and CDR2 YFSETQ. Looking up the rest from reference TRBV5-1 and TRBJ2-3 gives the full variable domain: KAGVTQTPRYLIKTRGQQVTLSCSPISGHRSVSWYQQTPGQGLQFLFEYFSETQRNKGNFPGRFSGRQFSNSRSEMNVSTLELGDSALYLCASSRGGSGGPDTQYFGPGTRLTVL.